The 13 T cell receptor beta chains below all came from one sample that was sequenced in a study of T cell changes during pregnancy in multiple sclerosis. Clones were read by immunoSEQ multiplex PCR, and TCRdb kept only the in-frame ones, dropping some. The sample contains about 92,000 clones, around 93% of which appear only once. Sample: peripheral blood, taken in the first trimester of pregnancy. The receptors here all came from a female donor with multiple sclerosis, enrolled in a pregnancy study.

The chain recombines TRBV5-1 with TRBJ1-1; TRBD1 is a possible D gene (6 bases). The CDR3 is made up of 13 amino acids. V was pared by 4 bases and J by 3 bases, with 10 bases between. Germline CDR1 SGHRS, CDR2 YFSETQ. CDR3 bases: TGCGCCAGCAGCCGAAAGGGGGACACTGAAGCTTTCTTT. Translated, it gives CASSRKGDTEAFF.

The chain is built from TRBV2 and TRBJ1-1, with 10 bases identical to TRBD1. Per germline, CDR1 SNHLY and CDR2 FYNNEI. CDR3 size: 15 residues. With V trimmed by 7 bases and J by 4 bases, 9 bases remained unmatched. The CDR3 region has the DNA TGTGCCAGCACTAAAGGACAGGGGGACGTCACTGAAGCTTTCTTT. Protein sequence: CASTKGQGDVTEAFF.

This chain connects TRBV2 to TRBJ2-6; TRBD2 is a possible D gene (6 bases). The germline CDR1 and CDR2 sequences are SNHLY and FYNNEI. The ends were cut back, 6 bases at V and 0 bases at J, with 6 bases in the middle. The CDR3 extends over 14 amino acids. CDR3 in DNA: TGTGCCAGCAGGGGACTCTCTGGGGCCAACGTCCTGACTTTC. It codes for CASRGLSGANVLTF.

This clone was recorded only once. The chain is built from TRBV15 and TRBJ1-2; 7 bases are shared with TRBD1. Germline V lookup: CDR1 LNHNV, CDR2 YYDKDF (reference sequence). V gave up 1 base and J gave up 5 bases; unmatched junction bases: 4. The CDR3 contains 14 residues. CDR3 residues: CATSRGQGAYGYTF. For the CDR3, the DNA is TGTGCCACCAGCAGAGGACAGGGAGCGTATGGCTACACCTTC.

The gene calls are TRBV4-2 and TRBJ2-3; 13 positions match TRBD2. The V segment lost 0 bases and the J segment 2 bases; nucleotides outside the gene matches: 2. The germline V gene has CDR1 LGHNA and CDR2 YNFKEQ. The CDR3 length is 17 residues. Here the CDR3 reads CASSQETSGGTTDTQYF. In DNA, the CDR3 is TGTGCCAGCAGCCAAGAGACTAGCGGGGGGACCACAGATACGCAGTATTTT.

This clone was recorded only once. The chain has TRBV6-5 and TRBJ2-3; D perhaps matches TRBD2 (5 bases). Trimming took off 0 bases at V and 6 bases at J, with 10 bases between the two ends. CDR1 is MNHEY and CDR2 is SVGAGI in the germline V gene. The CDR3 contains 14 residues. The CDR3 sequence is CASSYSKPGDTQYF. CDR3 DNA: TGTGCCAGCAGTTACTCGAAACCGGGGGATACGCAGTATTTT.

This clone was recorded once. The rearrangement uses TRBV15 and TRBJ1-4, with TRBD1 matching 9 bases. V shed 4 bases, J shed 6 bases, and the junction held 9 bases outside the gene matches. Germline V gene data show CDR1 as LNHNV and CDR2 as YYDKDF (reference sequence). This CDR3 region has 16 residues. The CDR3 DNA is TGTGCCACCAGCAACTCATGGGACAGGGTCCATGAAAAACTGTTTTTT. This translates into CATSNSWDRVHEKLFF.

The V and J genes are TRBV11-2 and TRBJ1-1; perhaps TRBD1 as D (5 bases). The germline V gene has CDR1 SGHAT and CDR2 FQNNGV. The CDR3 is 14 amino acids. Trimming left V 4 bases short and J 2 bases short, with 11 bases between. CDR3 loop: CASSWGGVNTEAFF. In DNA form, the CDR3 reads TGTGCCAGCAGCTGGGGGGGAGTCAACACTGAAGCTTTCTTT.

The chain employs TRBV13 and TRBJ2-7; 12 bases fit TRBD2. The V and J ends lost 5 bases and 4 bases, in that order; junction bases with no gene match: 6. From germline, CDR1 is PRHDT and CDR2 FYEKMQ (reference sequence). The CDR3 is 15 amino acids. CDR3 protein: CASSTRTSGVYEQYF. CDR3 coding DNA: TGTGCCAGCAGCACAAGGACTAGCGGGGTGTACGAGCAGTACTTC.

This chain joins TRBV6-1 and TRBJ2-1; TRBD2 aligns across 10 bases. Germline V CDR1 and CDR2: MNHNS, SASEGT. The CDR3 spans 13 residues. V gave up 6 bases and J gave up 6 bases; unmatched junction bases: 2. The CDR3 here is CASRSGGGNEQFF. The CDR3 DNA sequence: TGTGCCAGCAGAAGCGGGGGGGGCAATGAGCAGTTCTTC.

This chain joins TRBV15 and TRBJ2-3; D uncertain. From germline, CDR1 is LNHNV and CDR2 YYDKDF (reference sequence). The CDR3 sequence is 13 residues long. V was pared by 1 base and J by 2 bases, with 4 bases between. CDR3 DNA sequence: TGTGCCACCAGCAGAGTTCTCACAGATACGCAGTATTTT. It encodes CATSRVLTDTQYF. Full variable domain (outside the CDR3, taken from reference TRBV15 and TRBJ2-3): DAMVIQNPRYQVTQFGKPVTLSCSQTLNHNVMYWYQQKSSQAPKLLFHYYDKDFNNEADTPDNFQSRRPNTSFCFLDIRSPGLGDTAMYLCATSRVLTDTQYFGPGTRLTVL.

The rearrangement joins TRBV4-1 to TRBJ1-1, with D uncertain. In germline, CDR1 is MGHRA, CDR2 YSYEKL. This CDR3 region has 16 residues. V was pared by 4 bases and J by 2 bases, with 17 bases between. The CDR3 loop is CASSPEKLTDNTEAFF. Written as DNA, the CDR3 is TGCGCCAGCAGCCCCGAAAAACTTACAGATAACACTGAAGCTTTCTTT.

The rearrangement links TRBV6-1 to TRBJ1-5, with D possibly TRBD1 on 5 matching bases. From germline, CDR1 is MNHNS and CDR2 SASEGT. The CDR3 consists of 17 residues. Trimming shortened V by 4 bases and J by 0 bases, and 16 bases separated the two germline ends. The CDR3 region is CASSGTTSLYSNQPQHF. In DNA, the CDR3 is TGTGCCAGCAGTGGGACAACGTCACTTTATAGCAATCAGCCCCAGCATTTT.